The sequence of this T cell receptor (beta chain) was determined in a study of blood T cell repertoires in COVID-19. In the study overall: COVID-19 samples from acute and convalescent phases originated in the United States, Italy and Spain.

Per the original data handling: Amplified reference gene primers provided the basis for estimating nucleated cell counts. Clones were read by immunoSEQ multiplex PCR, and TCRdb kept only the in-frame ones, dropping some. From that table come the V and J calls and clone size; the DNA was used to work out D and trimming. The table lists some 510,000 clones, approximately 87% of them singletons. The CDR3 spans 19 residues. Germline V gives CDR1 LNHDA, CDR2 SQIVND (reference sequence). The trim removed 0 bases at V and 6 bases at J, leaving 19 bases unmatched. The sample comprised PBMCs or T cells enriched from blood (not recorded which). The clonotype comes from a middle-aged woman who had recovered from COVID-19. The J gene is TRBJ1-2, the V gene TRBV19, with 7 bases aligning to TRBD1. In DNA, the CDR3 is TGTGCCAGTAGTATAGAGCCGGGACAGATTGTTCCCAACAGGAATGGCTACACCTTC. Protein: CASSIEPGQIVPNRNGYTF. The variable domain in full, with the rest retrieved from reference TRBV19 and TRBJ1-2, is DGGITQSPKYLFRKEGQNVTLSCEQNLNHDAMYWYRQDPGQGLRLIYYSQIVNDFQKGDIAEGYSVSREKKESFPLTVTSAQKNPTAFYLCASSIEPGQIVPNRNGYTFGSGTRLTVV.